A single sample is the source of the 30 T cell receptor beta chains below, sequenced in a study of T cells in women clearing cervical HPV infection. Generated by immunoSEQ multiplex PCR, the TCRdb table keeps only in-frame clones and is missing some. This table lists tens of thousands of clones. Input material: blood buffy coat. The receptors originated from a woman between 18 and 70 years old with a cervical HPV16 infection that either progressed to CIN3+ or cleared (not recorded which).

Turning to this clone: The read falls 3 residues short of the CDR3 end, and the missing part is taken from the germline J gene. The rearrangement joins TRBV2 to TRBJ2-5; D is possibly TRBD2 (5 bases). Germline V gives CDR1 SNHLY, CDR2 FYNNEI. This CDR3 has 17 amino acids. V was trimmed by 7 bases and J by 7 bases, leaving 28 bases between them. This CDR3 is CASTEPWGGAALRTQYF. The CDR3 DNA, read in part, is TGTGCCAGCACCGAACCCTGGGGTGGAGCGGCTCTCAGGACC.

A word on this clone: The read halts 3 residues ahead of the CDR3 end, with the missing end drawn from the germline J gene. The chain couples TRBV20-1 to TRBJ1-1, with unresolved D. The CDR3 covers 12 residues. CDR1 and CDR2 from the germline V gene are DFQATT and SNEGSKA (reference sequence). The V gene lost 7 bases and the J gene lost 3 bases, with 12 bases spanning the gap. Partial CDR3 DNA: TGCAGTGAGGTGCTTAGGGACACTGAA. It codes for CSEVLRDTE. The CDR3 as a whole reads CSEVLRDTEAFF.

As regards this clone: The sequence runs out 3 residues before the end of the CDR3; the remainder is reconstructed from the germline J gene. This chain uses TRBV12-3 or TRBV12-4 with TRBJ2-7; TRBD1 is a possible D gene (6 bases). This CDR3 comprises 14 residues. V lost 9 bases to trimming and J lost 3 bases, with 18 bases between them. CDR3 DNA (partial): TGTGCCAGTGGCCGGGACATTCTTAACTACGAG. Protein: CASGRDILNYE. The full CDR3 sequence reads CASGRDILNYEQYF.

Concerning this clone: The read halts 3 residues ahead of the CDR3 end, with the missing end drawn from the germline J gene. This chain links TRBV6-4 with TRBJ2-1; 12 nucleotides align to TRBD2. The CDR3 sequence is 16 residues long. The germline V gene has CDR1 MRHNA and CDR2 SNTAGT. The J segment lost 8 bases and the V segment lost 4 bases, leaving 9 bases of the junction unmatched. The part of the CDR3 DNA that was read is TGTGCCAGCAGTGCCCAGGCTAGCGGGGGGGAGGATGAG. Translating it yields CASSAQASGGEDE. The whole CDR3 sequence is CASSAQASGGEDEQFF.

As to this clone: The CDR3 goes on 3 residues after the read ends, and that part is filled in from the germline J gene. This sequence joins TRBV18 and TRBJ2-7; 7 nucleotides match TRBD2. Germline assignment: CDR1 KGHSH and CDR2 LQKENI. Trimming cost V 2 bases and J 2 bases; bases outside gene matches: 6. This CDR3 is 15 amino acids long. This CDR3 is CASSPAGGSAYEQYF. CDR3 bases read: TGTGCCAGCTCACCAGCGGGCGGGAGCGCCTACGAG.

Worth noting for this clone: The CDR3 extends 3 residues past the end of the read, so its final part is completed from the germline J gene. The rearrangement uses TRBV7-9 and TRBJ1-2; the D is unclear. The CDR3 runs 11 residues. Germline assignment: CDR1 SEHNR and CDR2 FQNEAQ (reference sequence). The CDR3 bases that were read are TGTGCCAGCAGCTCTCCACAGGGC. This gives the protein CASSSPQG. The full-length CDR3 reads as CASSSPQGYTF.

With respect to this clone: The CDR3 end falls 3 residues outside the read, so it is completed with the germline J gene. The chain carries TRBV6-2 or TRBV6-3 and TRBJ2-2; the D gene is possibly TRBD2 (6 bases). Trimming removed 4 bases at V and 7 bases at J, with 10 bases between. This CDR3 comprises 13 residues. Germline CDR1 MNHEY, CDR2 SVGEGT. The covered CDR3 bases are TGTGCCAGCAGTTCGACGCGGGGCGGGGAG. Encoded protein: CASSSTRGGE. The entire CDR3 sequence reads CASSSTRGGELFF.

Comments on this clone: The observed sequence ends 3 residues before the CDR3 terminus, with the missing tail filled in from the germline J gene. The V call is TRBV7-2, the J call TRBJ1-2; tentative D call: TRBD1 (5 bases). CDR1 is SGHTA, CDR2 FQGNSA, per germline. The V end lost 5 bases, the J end lost 1 base, and 11 bases lay between the germline ends. The CDR3 spans 14 residues. Partial CDR3 DNA: TGTGCCAGCAGCGTAACAGGATTTAACTATGGC. It specifies CASSVTGFNYG. The whole CDR3 protein reads CASSVTGFNYGYTF.

In the case of this clone: The sequenced fragment ends 3 residues before the CDR3 boundary, so the rest is inferred from the germline J gene. V and J are TRBV30 and TRBJ1-2; possible D gene TRBD1, 6 bases. The CDR3 is 13 residues long. Germline V gene data show CDR1 as GTSNPN and CDR2 as SVGIG (reference sequence). The sequenced part of the CDR3 DNA is TGTGCCTGGAGCTCCGACAGGACTGGCGGC. It codes for CAWSSDRTGG. The CDR3 in full is CAWSSDRTGGYTF.

On this clone: The read finishes 3 residues shy of the CDR3 end, and the germline J gene is used to complete it. The rearrangement links TRBV4-1 to TRBJ2-3; D possibly corresponds to TRBD2 (6 bases). Germline CDR1 and CDR2: MGHRA and YSYEKL. The CDR3 contains 13 residues. CDR3 sequence reads: CASSQEGRQPQYF. CDR3 DNA (partial): TGCGCCAGCAGCCAGGAGGGCCGGCAGCCG.

In the case of this clone: The read ends 3 residues before the CDR3 terminus; that terminus is restored from the germline J gene. This chain links TRBV5-1 with TRBJ2-3, with 10 bases matching TRBD2. V lost 4 bases and J lost 6; bases outside the gene matches: 11. The CDR3 is 16 amino acids. Germline V gene lookup returns CDR1 SGHRS and CDR2 YFSETQ. The sequenced CDR3 bases are TGCGCCAGCAGCCCCCAACTAGCGGGATTATCGGATACG. This codes for CASSPQLAGLSDT. The CDR3 in its entirety is CASSPQLAGLSDTQYF.

With regard to this clone: The DNA ends 3 residues before the CDR3 does, and the rest of the CDR3 is filled in from the germline J gene. V and J are TRBV30 and TRBJ1-3; D ambiguous. Trimming shortened V by 2 bases and J by 4 bases, and 15 bases separated the two germline ends. The CDR3 covers 15 residues. CDR1 GTSNPN and CDR2 SVGIG come from the germline V gene (reference sequence). This chain's CDR3 is CAWSPPRAGGNTIYF. The DNA read from the CDR3 is TGTGCCTGGAGTCCCCCGAGGGCTGGAGGAAACACC. Together with reference TRBV30 and TRBJ1-3, the CDR3 gives the full variable domain: SQTIHQWPATLVQPVGSPLSLECTVEGTSNPNLYWYRQAAGRGLQLLFYSVGIGQISSEVPQNLSASRPQDRQFILSSKKLLLSDSGFYLCAWSPPRAGGNTIYFGEGSWLTVV.

On this clone itself: The read terminates 3 residues ahead of where the CDR3 ends, so the germline J gene completes it. The chain carries TRBV12-3 or TRBV12-4 and TRBJ1-4, with TRBD1 matching over 9 bases. With 6 bases clipped from V and 0 bases from J, the junction kept 2 bases outside the gene matches. The CDR3 is made up of 15 amino acids. This CDR3 is CASRRTGATNEKLFF. The sequenced part of the CDR3 DNA is TGTGCCAGCAGACGGACAGGGGCAACTAATGAAAAA.

For this clone: Sequencing ends 3 residues short of the CDR3 end; the germline J gene provides the rest. This chain uses TRBV7-2 with TRBJ2-4; 7 bases agree with TRBD2. Per the germline V gene, CDR1 is SGHTA and CDR2 is FQGNSA. This CDR3 region has 15 residues. Trimming at V came to 3 bases and at J to 0 bases, leaving 2 bases not matched to a gene. CDR3 amino acids: CASSFAGVAKNIQYF. The sequenced part of the CDR3 DNA is TGTGCCAGCAGCTTTGCGGGGGTAGCCAAAAACATT.

A note on this clone: The CDR3 is cut off 3 residues early in the read; its end comes from the germline J gene. The chain has TRBV29-1 and TRBJ2-1; D is unresolved. Germline assignment: CDR1 SQVTM and CDR2 ANQGSEA. This CDR3 contains 12 residues. V was shortened by 3 bases and J by 4 bases, with 7 bases between the two germline ends. The CDR3 region is CSVDYVYNEQFF. The CDR3 DNA, read in part, is TGCAGCGTTGATTATGTATACAATGAG.

About this clone: The read gets to within 3 residues of the CDR3 end, and the germline J gene fills in the rest. This chain joins TRBV6-2 or TRBV6-3 and TRBJ2-7; D unresolved. The germline CDR1 and CDR2 sequences are MNHEY and SVGEGT. The CDR3 has 15 residues. V was pared by 5 bases and J by 0 bases, with 14 bases between. Incomplete CDR3 DNA: TGTGCCAGCAGTACCCCGGCAGGTAGCTCCTACGAG. Its protein is CASSTPAGSSYE. From start to end, the CDR3 is CASSTPAGSSYEQYF.

Details on this clone: The read stops 3 residues short of the end of the CDR3; the missing end is completed from the germline J gene. The chain couples TRBV3-1 (or the pseudogene TRBV3-2) to TRBJ1-6; D ambiguous. This CDR3 is 12 amino acids long. The V and J ends lost 2 bases and 8 bases respectively, with 4 bases between them. Germline V lookup: CDR1 LGHDT, CDR2 YNNKEL (reference sequence). This CDR3 reads CASSQRDSPLHF. CDR3 DNA, as far as it was read: TGTGCCAGCAGCCAACGGGATTCACCC.

As for this clone: The sequence runs out 3 residues before the end of the CDR3; the remainder is reconstructed from the germline J gene. This chain links TRBV7-2 with TRBJ1-2, with 10 bases identical to TRBD1. Germline V gene lookup returns CDR1 SGHTA and CDR2 FQGNSA. The CDR3 sequence is 13 residues long. Partial CDR3 DNA: TGTGCCAGCAGCATGACAGGGGGCGGTGAC. Translating gives CASSMTGGGD. The entire CDR3 reads CASSMTGGGDYTF.

As regards this clone: The read is 3 residues too short to cover the CDR3 end, so that end is filled in from the germline J gene. The chain couples TRBV14 to TRBJ1-2; 9 bases align to TRBD1. Germline CDR1 and CDR2: SGHDN and FVKESK. The CDR3 consists of 16 residues. The trim removed 4 bases at V and 2 bases at J, leaving 8 bases unmatched. The DNA read from the CDR3 is TGTGCCAGCAGCCTCGGGACAGGGTATGGGAACTATGGC. Protein product: CASSLGTGYGNYG. The CDR3 reads in full as CASSLGTGYGNYGYTF.

As concerns this clone: The read ends 3 residues shy of where the CDR3 ends; the end is completed using the germline J gene. This chain connects TRBV5-1 to TRBJ2-3; D is ambiguous. Trimming took 2 bases from V and 4 from J, leaving 11 bases between them. The CDR3 runs 14 residues. CDR1 and CDR2 from the germline V gene are SGHRS and YFSETQ. The CDR3 DNA, read in part, is TGCGCCAGCAGCTTAGCTAGAGAATCAGATACG. This gives the protein CASSLARESDT. The whole CDR3 sequence is CASSLARESDTQYF. The full variable domain, completed using reference TRBV5-1 and TRBJ2-3, is KAGVTQTPRYLIKTRGQQVTLSCSPISGHRSVSWYQQTPGQGLQFLFEYFSETQRNKGNFPGRFSGRQFSNSRSEMNVSTLELGDSALYLCASSLARESDTQYFGPGTRLTVL.

Note on this clone: The read is 3 residues too short to cover the CDR3 end, so that end is filled in from the germline J gene. The chain links TRBV19 to TRBJ1-5; 7 bases are a match to TRBD1. The CDR3 extends over 16 amino acids. Germline lookup yields CDR1 LNHDA and CDR2 SQIVND (reference sequence). Losses at the gene ends were 5 bases for V and 3 bases for J; bases not matched to a gene: 10. CDR3 amino acids: CASSLRPTGANQPQHF. The sequenced CDR3 bases are TGTGCCAGTAGTCTCCGGCCCACAGGGGCCAATCAGCCC.

As to this clone: The CDR3 is cut off 3 residues early in the read; its end comes from the germline J gene. The chain links TRBV20-1 to TRBJ1-2; 7 nucleotides align to TRBD1. From germline, CDR1 is DFQATT and CDR2 SNEGSKA (reference sequence). CDR3 length equals 15 residues. The CDR3: CSAKSSLEGARGYTF. CDR3 bases read: TGCAGTGCTAAATCTTCACTCGAGGGGGCGAGGGGC.

About this clone itself: The CDR3 goes on 3 residues after the read ends, and that part is filled in from the germline J gene. The V and J genes are TRBV29-1 and TRBJ2-7; TRBD2 matches at 11 bases. The germline gives CDR1 SQVTM, CDR2 ANQGSEA. The length of the CDR3 is 13 residues. The V gene end was trimmed by 7 bases and the J gene end by 4 bases; junction bases not matched to a gene: 6. CDR3 in amino acids: CSATSGSSYEQYF. CDR3 DNA, as far as it was read: TGCAGCGCCACTAGCGGGAGTTCTTACGAG.

To note about this clone: The CDR3 goes on 3 residues after the read ends, and that part is filled in from the germline J gene. V gene TRBV14 combines with J gene TRBJ2-7; D perhaps matches TRBD1 (6 bases). CDR1 is SGHDN and CDR2 is FVKESK in the germline V gene. Trimming shortened V by 4 bases and J by 5 bases, and 18 bases separated the two germline ends. The CDR3 sequence is 15 residues long. The sequenced part of the CDR3 DNA is TGTGCCAGCAGCCCTTTAGTCAGGGGTCCGGACGAG. Protein: CASSPLVRGPDE. The entire CDR3 protein reads CASSPLVRGPDEQYF.

Details on this clone: The CDR3 end falls 3 residues outside the read, so it is completed with the germline J gene. This chain uses TRBV20-1 with TRBJ2-2, with 8 bases fitting TRBD2. V trimming: 3 bases; J trimming: 5 bases; junction bases outside the gene matches: 11. This CDR3 comprises 16 residues. Germline assignment: CDR1 DFQATT and CDR2 SNEGSKA (reference sequence). Incomplete CDR3 DNA: TGCAGTGCTAGGAGGGCCGGGACTAGAGAGACCGGGGAG. It codes for CSARRAGTRETGE. From start to end, the CDR3 is CSARRAGTRETGELFF.

In the case of this clone: The read terminates 3 residues before the CDR3 end, so the remaining end is supplied by the germline J gene. The J gene is TRBJ1-5, the V gene TRBV19; possibly TRBD1 for D (5 bases). Trimming cost V 3 bases and J 0 bases, with 9 bases left between them. This CDR3 is built from 15 residues. The germline gives CDR1 LNHDA, CDR2 SQIVND (reference sequence). The CDR3 loop reads CASSISGHSNQPQHF. CDR3 bases read: TGTGCCAGTAGTATCTCTGGACATAGCAATCAGCCC.

The CDR3 DNA, read in part, is TGTGCCAGCAGCATAACTTATAGCAATCAGCCC. Its translation: CASSITYSNQP. The complete CDR3 reads CASSITYSNQPQHF. V and J are TRBV5-6 and TRBJ1-5; D ambiguous. The CDR3 extends 3 residues past the end of the read, so its final part is completed from the germline J gene. The CDR3 runs 14 residues. CDR1 is SGHDT, CDR2 YYEEEE, per germline. Trimming removed 4 bases from V and 0 bases from J, with 8 bases in between.

With respect to this clone: One end of the junction is discordant with germline, which a read error may explain. The missing CDR3 end, 3 residues past where the read stops, is filled in from the germline J gene. This chain links TRBV7-7 with TRBJ2-5, with a tentative D call TRBD2 (7 bases). CDR3 size: 14 residues. CDR1 is SSHAT, CDR2 FNYEAQ, per germline (reference sequence). The CDR3 bases that were read are TGTGCTAGCAGTCGGGGGGCAGGGTCAGAGACC. As protein: CASSRGAGSET. The CDR3 as a whole reads CASSRGAGSETQYF.

As concerns this clone: Sequencing ends 3 residues short of the CDR3 end; the germline J gene provides the rest. The chain recombines TRBV30 with TRBJ2-7; the D gene is possibly TRBD1 (5 bases). CDR1 and CDR2 (germline): GTSNPN, SVGIG (reference sequence). The CDR3 length is 12 residues. V lost 7 bases and J 3 bases, leaving 13 bases between the germline ends. CDR3 protein: CASRQNRYEQYF. CDR3 DNA (partial): TGTGCCTCTAGACAGAACCGCTACGAG.

The CDR3 is CASSFQRGQQETQYF. CDR3 DNA (partial): TGTGCCAGCAGCTTTCAGCGGGGGCAGCAAGAGACC. The chain couples TRBV7-2 to TRBJ2-5; 8 nucleotides agree with TRBD2. With the read ending 3 residues before the CDR3 end, the germline J gene is used to fill in that end. The ends lost 3 bases at V and 2 bases at J; junction bases unmatched: 5. The CDR3 totals 15 residues. Germline CDR1 and CDR2: SGHTA and FQGNSA. The full variable domain, its missing parts supplied by reference TRBV7-2 and TRBJ2-5, is GAGVSQSPSNKVTEKGKDVELRCDPISGHTALYWYRQSLGQGLEFLIYFQGNSAPDKSGLPSDRFSAERTGGSVSTLTIQRTQQEDSAVYLCASSFQRGQQETQYFGPGTRLLVL.